This TCR beta chain was documented in a study of CD8+ T cells in alopecia areata. Overall study: Treated individuals took tofacitinib by mouth, 5 to 10 mg twice daily.

This CDR3 has 18 residues. Unmatched junction bases numbered 12, after V lost 7 bases and J lost 0 bases. CDR1 SGHTA and CDR2 FQGNSA come from the germline V gene. Stated treatment: oral pan-JAK inhibitor, 5-10 mg twice daily. This clone was seen a few times. TCR sequencing used cDNA made by reverse transcription of extracted RNA. Measured with immunoSEQ multiplex PCR; TCRdb has only the in-frame clones, and not every one. Among about 90,000 clones listed, around 40% were seen once. The receptor's source is a human donor with alopecia areata. The source material was CD8+ T cells sorted from blood, sampled at week 24, from a patient treated with tofacitinib. The rearrangement uses TRBV7-2 and TRBJ2-6; the match to TRBD1 covers 7 bases. Here the CDR3 reads CASNRQGRTLSGANVLTF. As DNA, the CDR3 is TGTGCCAGCAACCGACAGGGACGTACGCTCTCTGGGGCCAACGTCCTGACTTTC. The full variable domain, completed using reference TRBV7-2 and TRBJ2-6, is GAGVSQSPSNKVTEKGKDVELRCDPISGHTALYWYRQSLGQGLEFLIYFQGNSAPDKSGLPSDRFSAERTGGSVSTLTIQRTQQEDSAVYLCASNRQGRTLSGANVLTFGAGSRLTVL.